These 23 T cell receptor beta chains were sequenced from one sample in a study of Ad26.COV2.S vaccination and SARS-CoV-2 variants. The protocol was immunoSEQ multiplex PCR, while the TCRdb copy is restricted to in-frame clones and leaves out a portion. The table has a few hundred thousand clones, roughly nine tenths seen once; the top ten hold 5.5%. Treatment defined: about 20 received Ad26.COV2.S at low or high dose, single or two shots; 5 received placebo; per-sample allocation not given. Sampling was done on day 63 after the first vaccine or placebo injection. The sample here was peripheral blood, taken in a trial of Ad26.COV2.S vaccine versus placebo. These receptors were taken from a person between 18 and 65 years old who received the Ad26.COV2.S COVID-19 vaccine or a placebo.

The gene calls are TRBV7-2 and TRBJ2-5; possibly TRBD2 for D (6 bases). The V end lost 7 bases, the J end lost 5 bases, and 20 bases lay between the germline ends. Germline V gene sequence: CDR1 SGHTA, CDR2 FQGNSA. This CDR3 comprises 15 residues. The CDR3 region has the DNA TGTGCCAGCACCCCTATGGGGGGAGTATCGGAGACCCAGTACTTC. Translation gives CASTPMGGVSETQYF.

The chain carries TRBV5-1 and TRBJ2-5; D might be TRBD2 (6 bases). Looked up from germline, CDR1 is SGHRS and CDR2 is YFSETQ. V gave up 7 bases and J gave up 5 bases, with 9 bases separating them. This CDR3 comprises 11 residues. The DNA of the CDR3 is TGCGCCAGCCGGGACTTTGAGACCCAGTACTTC. Protein product: CASRDFETQYF.

The V gene is TRBV9, the J gene TRBJ1-5, with D hard to call. V gave up 0 bases and J gave up 5 bases, with 12 bases separating them. CDR1 and CDR2 from the germline V gene are SGDLS and YYNGEE. This CDR3 is 15 amino acids long. The CDR3 loop reads CASSVDGFPDQPQHF. The CDR3 coding sequence is TGTGCCAGCAGCGTAGATGGGTTCCCCGATCAGCCCCAGCATTTT.

The chain joins TRBV7-9 to TRBJ2-7, with 7 bases identical to TRBD2. The V gene end was trimmed by 7 bases and the J gene end by 2 bases; junction bases not matched to a gene: 2. The CDR3 runs 12 residues. Germline V gives CDR1 SEHNR, CDR2 FQNEAQ (reference sequence). The CDR3 is CASMGGTYEQYF. The CDR3 nucleotides read TGTGCCAGCATGGGGGGGACCTACGAGCAGTACTTC. The full variable domain, with the rest looked up from reference TRBV7-9 and TRBJ2-7, is DTGVSQNPRHKITKRGQNVTFRCDPISEHNRLYWYRQTLGQGPEFLTYFQNEAQLEKSRLLSDRFSAERPKGSFSTLEIQRTEQGDSAMYLCASMGGTYEQYFGPGTRLTVT.

In regard to this clone: At the DNA level, this CDR3 is encoded by other sequences in the same sample as well. The V call is TRBV18, the J call TRBJ1-4; a weak D match, TRBD1 (5 bases). CDR1 and CDR2 (germline): KGHSH, LQKENI. The germline V and J ends were trimmed by 3 bases and 0 bases, with 5 bases remaining between them. The CDR3 covers 14 residues. In DNA, the CDR3 is TGTGCCAGCTCACCGGGGGCAACTAATGAAAAACTGTTTTTT. Translation gives CASSPGATNEKLFF.

V and J are TRBV4-3 and TRBJ1-1; D is unresolved. The V end was cut by 4 bases, the J end by 4 bases, with 25 bases between. This CDR3 is 18 amino acids long. CDR1 LGHNA and CDR2 YSLEER come from the germline V gene. The CDR3 here is CASSRLLLEGWELTEAFF. The CDR3 DNA reads TGCGCCAGCAGCCGCCTTCTATTGGAGGGTTGGGAACTCACTGAAGCTTTCTTT.

The J gene is TRBJ1-1, the V gene TRBV5-1; 7 bases match TRBD1. This CDR3 comprises 13 residues. V lost 4 bases to trimming and J lost 4 bases; unmatched junction nucleotides: 4. Germline V CDR1 and CDR2: SGHRS, YFSETQ. The DNA of the CDR3 is TGCGCCAGCAGCACCACAGGGGTCACTGAAGCTTTCTTT. Its translation: CASSTTGVTEAFF.

The chain combines TRBV4-1 with TRBJ2-7; D unresolved. Germline V gene lookup returns CDR1 MGHRA and CDR2 YSYEKL. V gave up 0 bases and J gave up 0 bases, with 9 bases separating them. This CDR3 is 15 amino acids long. As DNA, the CDR3 is TGCGCCAGCAGCCAAGAGTCTGCAGTCTCCTACGAGCAGTACTTC. Translation gives CASSQESAVSYEQYF.

This clone was observed a single time. The rearrangement links TRBV29-1 to TRBJ2-3; tentatively, D is TRBD2 (6 bases). The CDR3 length is 15 residues. The V gene's germline CDR1 is SQVTM and CDR2 ANQGSEA. V shed 7 bases and J shed 2 bases, with 19 bases lying between them. The CDR3 nucleotides are TGCAGCGCTGTAGACTGGGGGGACCTCACAGATACGCAGTATTTT. Its translation: CSAVDWGDLTDTQYF.

J is TRBJ1-5 and V is TRBV3-1 (or the pseudogene TRBV3-2), with 9 positions matching TRBD1. Trimming took 5 bases from V and 1 from J; bases not matched to a gene: 6. CDR1 is LGHDT and CDR2 is YNNKEL in the germline V gene (reference sequence). This CDR3 is built from 16 residues. CDR3 bases: TGTGCCAGCAGCGACACAGGGGGCGTCAGCAATCAGCCCCAGCATTTT. Translated, it gives CASSDTGGVSNQPQHF.

To note about this clone: Other DNA sequences within the sample encode an identical CDR3. The chain carries TRBV7-2 and TRBJ2-1; 10 bases are shared with TRBD2. This CDR3 contains 14 residues. With 4 bases clipped from V and 6 bases from J, the junction kept 3 bases outside the gene matches. Germline V gives CDR1 SGHTA, CDR2 FQGNSA. The DNA for the CDR3 is TGTGCCAGCAGCTCGGGACTAGCGTCCAATGAGCAGTTCTTC. This translates into CASSSGLASNEQFF.

V gene TRBV7-9 combines with J gene TRBJ1-6; TRBD1 matches at 7 bases. Germline CDR1 and CDR2: SEHNR and FQNEAQ (reference sequence). The CDR3 runs 17 residues. Losses at the gene ends were 4 bases for V and 9 bases for J; bases not matched to a gene: 15. This CDR3 reads CASSSLAPRQGGSPLHF. The DNA for the CDR3 is TGTGCCAGCAGCTCCCTAGCCCCAAGACAGGGAGGTTCACCCCTCCACTTT. The complete variable domain, with remaining parts taken from reference TRBV7-9 and TRBJ1-6, reads DTGVSQNPRHKITKRGQNVTFRCDPISEHNRLYWYRQTLGQGPEFLTYFQNEAQLEKSRLLSDRFSAERPKGSFSTLEIQRTEQGDSAMYLCASSSLAPRQGGSPLHFGNGTRLTVT.

This chain links TRBV4-3 with TRBJ2-3; D ambiguous. The V end lost 0 bases, the J end lost 2 bases, and 6 bases lay between the germline ends. From germline, CDR1 is LGHNA and CDR2 YSLEER. This CDR3 is built from 14 residues. CDR3 nucleotides: TGCGCCAGCAGCCAAGATAGGAACACAGATACGCAGTATTTT. It yields the protein CASSQDRNTDTQYF.

The V and J genes are TRBV4-3 and TRBJ1-3; no firm D call. The germline gives CDR1 LGHNA, CDR2 YSLEER. Trimming cost V 0 bases and J 2 bases, with 14 bases left between them. The CDR3 loop spans 17 amino acids. Here the CDR3 reads CASSQDVWRTPGNTIYF. Written as DNA, the CDR3 is TGCGCCAGCAGCCAAGATGTTTGGAGGACTCCTGGAAACACCATATATTTT.

V usage is TRBV4-3 and J usage is TRBJ1-1; no clear D. V was cut by 0 bases and J by 3 bases, with 17 bases left in between. The CDR3 is 17 amino acids. Per the germline V gene, CDR1 is LGHNA and CDR2 is YSLEER. DNA for the CDR3: TGCGCCAGCAGCCAAGATGGGGAGGTCAGCCCCCACACTGAAGCTTTCTTT. This encodes CASSQDGEVSPHTEAFF.

V usage is TRBV7-9 and J usage is TRBJ2-1, with 10 positions matching TRBD2. Germline V lookup: CDR1 SEHNR, CDR2 FQNEAQ (reference sequence). The CDR3 extends over 15 amino acids. Trimming cost V 3 bases and J 3 bases; bases outside gene matches: 2. DNA of the CDR3: TGTGCCAGCAGCTTCGGACTAGCGGACTACAATGAGCAGTTCTTC. Amino acids: CASSFGLADYNEQFF.

In nucleotides, the CDR3 is TGTGCCAGCGGCCGGGACTATCTGTACGAGCAGTACGTC. Translating it yields CASGRDYLYEQYV. J is TRBJ2-7 and V is TRBV6-2 or TRBV6-3; 7 nucleotides match TRBD2. V dropped 8 bases and J dropped 4; count of bases not matched to a gene: 8. This CDR3 has 13 residues. Germline V lookup: CDR1 MNHEY, CDR2 SVGEGT.

This chain links TRBV19 with TRBJ2-2; D call uncertain. Per the germline V gene, CDR1 is LNHDA and CDR2 is SQIVND (reference sequence). The ends were cut back, 4 bases at V and 9 bases at J, with 15 bases in the middle. This CDR3 has 14 amino acids. CDR3 residues: CASSRGSDRRELFF. CDR3 nucleotides: TGTGCCAGTAGTAGGGGATCTGATCGAAGGGAGCTGTTTTTT.

The gene calls are TRBV3-1 (or the pseudogene TRBV3-2) and TRBJ2-1; D remains unclear. This CDR3 region has 11 residues. Germline CDR1 and CDR2: LGHDT and YNNKEL (reference sequence). V gave up 0 bases and J gave up 7 bases, with 1 base separating them. DNA for the CDR3: TGTGCCAGCAGCCAAGAGAATGAGCAGTTCTTC. Its translation is CASSQENEQFF.

The chain has TRBV14 and TRBJ2-3, with D possibly TRBD1 on 5 matching bases. V dropped 1 base and J dropped 6 bases, with 11 bases sitting between them. This CDR3 has 14 amino acids. Germline loops: CDR1 SGHDN, CDR2 FVKESK. Here the CDR3 DNA reads TGTGCCAGCAGCCAAGTCAGGACAATGGATACGCAGTATTTT. Amino acid sequence: CASSQVRTMDTQYF.

V usage is TRBV29-1 and J usage is TRBJ1-5; 7 bases align to TRBD1. CDR1 and CDR2 (germline): SQVTM, ANQGSEA. The length of the CDR3 is 14 residues. The J segment lost 5 bases and the V segment lost 6 bases, leaving 10 bases of the junction unmatched. CDR3 loop: CSVTTGAFDQPQHF. Written as DNA, the CDR3 is TGCAGCGTAACAACAGGGGCATTCGATCAGCCCCAGCATTTT.

The gene calls are TRBV10-3 and TRBJ2-2, with D unresolved. The V and J ends lost 5 bases and 6 bases respectively, with 13 bases between them. The CDR3 spans 14 residues. Germline V gene data show CDR1 as ENHRY and CDR2 as SYGVKD. The CDR3, as DNA: TGTGCCATCAGTACACCGGGCTCCTCCGGGGAGCTGTTTTTT. Amino acid sequence: CAISTPGSSGELFF.

The V gene is TRBV7-8, the J gene TRBJ2-5; D is undetermined. Germline CDR1 is SGHVS and CDR2 is FQNEAQ. The CDR3 sequence is 12 residues long. V lost 4 bases and J lost 5, with 8 bases in between. CDR3 sequence: CASSSLGETQYF. The CDR3 DNA follows: TGTGCCAGCAGCTCCTTAGGGGAGACCCAGTACTTC.